A selection of T cell receptor beta chains follows, all from one sample in a study of blood T cell repertoires in COVID-19. Clones were sequenced by immunoSEQ multiplex PCR, and TCRdb holds only the in-frame ones, with some missing. The table lists 180,000 or so clones, around 86% of them singletons. Sequencing was performed on peripheral blood. The receptors derive from a man in his 60s with acute or convalescent COVID-19. CDR3s include the opening cysteine and the closing phenylalanine or tryptophan.

CDR3aa	v_gene	j_gene
CASSASAEAFF	TRBV2	TRBJ1-1
CASSAGTGTPAFF	TRBV7-2	TRBJ1-1
CASSFGQGLPNTEAFF	TRBV5-1	TRBJ1-1
CASSVSDSFNSPLHF	TRBV2	TRBJ1-6
CASSITQDRGNTEAFF	TRBV19	TRBJ1-1
CASSFGGLRTGGYNEQFF	TRBV5-4	TRBJ2-1
CASSRDRGRPLGYTF	TRBV7-8	TRBJ1-2
CASSLEISGYEQYF	TRBV7-2	TRBJ2-7
CASAKGGAQTQYF	TRBV27	TRBJ2-5
CSVDRGGTEAFF	TRBV29-1	TRBJ1-1